Shown below are 26 T cell receptor beta chains from a single sample sequenced in a study of memory CD8 T cells in hepatitis C reinfection. TCRdb's copy holds only in-frame clones and misses some; the assay was immunoSEQ multiplex PCR. The sample lists about 50,000 clones, roughly 86% occurring once. Time point in this sample: pre-reinfection, 55 to 20 weeks before reinfection detection. No in vitro expansion preceded TCR sequencing of the sorted cells. Sequenced sample: naive CD8+ T cells sorted from blood. Receptors originate from a man younger than 35 with hepatitis C virus infection.

This chain connects TRBV21-1 to TRBJ2-2; the table's D call TRBD1 went unverified against the DNA. TRBV21-1 is a pseudogene locus. The CDR3 sequence is 14 residues long. This CDR3 reads CASSYKTGAGELFF. In DNA, the CDR3 is TGTGCCAGCAGCTACAAGACAGGGGCCGGGGAGCTGTTTTTT.

The chain recombines TRBV7-9 with TRBJ1-2, with D maybe TRBD1 (6 bases). V was shortened by 5 bases and J by 8 bases, with 24 bases between the two germline ends. The germline CDR1 and CDR2 sequences are SEHNR and FQNEAQ (reference sequence). The CDR3 runs 16 residues. Here the CDR3 reads CASSALEDSLWLGYTF. The DNA for the CDR3 is TGTGCCAGCAGCGCCCTAGAGGACAGTCTTTGGCTGGGCTACACCTTC. Drawing the rest from reference TRBV7-9 and TRBJ1-2, the complete variable domain is DTGVSQNPRHKITKRGQNVTFRCDPISEHNRLYWYRQTLGQGPEFLTYFQNEAQLEKSRLLSDRFSAERPKGSFSTLEIQRTEQGDSAMYLCASSALEDSLWLGYTFGSGTRLTVV.

This chain joins TRBV7-2 and TRBJ1-5; D remains unclear. Trimming took 5 bases from V and 6 from J, leaving 23 bases between them. Germline V gene data show CDR1 as SGHTA and CDR2 as FQGNSA. CDR3 length: 17 residues. In DNA form, the CDR3 reads TGTGCCAGCAGCCCCACAACCGGGGTGGGTTCGGGTCAGCCCCAGCATTTT. Its protein product is CASSPTTGVGSGQPQHF.

The chain is built from TRBV19 and TRBJ1-1; D remains unclear. Germline assignment: CDR1 LNHDA and CDR2 SQIVND (reference sequence). This CDR3 has 12 amino acids. The germline V and J ends were trimmed by 7 bases and 5 bases, with 11 bases remaining between them. In nucleotides, the CDR3 is TGTGCCAGTAAGGAGGGTTTGACTGAAGCTTTCTTT. Translating gives CASKEGLTEAFF.

This chain joins TRBV6-5 and TRBJ2-1; TRBD2 matches 8 bases. J lost 1 base, V lost 2 bases, and 4 bases had no gene match. The germline gives CDR1 MNHEY, CDR2 SVGAGI. The CDR3 has 16 residues. CDR3 in amino acids: CASSYIAGGSYNEQFF. The CDR3 DNA is TGTGCCAGCAGTTACATCGCGGGAGGATCCTACAATGAGCAGTTCTTC.

The rearrangement uses TRBV27 and TRBJ2-3, with TRBD1 as a possible D gene (5 bases). CDR3 length: 12 amino acids. Germline values: CDR1 MNHEY, CDR2 SMNVEV (reference sequence). With 5 bases removed from V and 4 bases from J, the gap between germline ends came to 7 bases. CDR3 in amino acids: CASSGRADTQYF. The CDR3 bases are TGTGCCAGCAGTGGCAGGGCAGATACGCAGTATTTT.

V usage is TRBV5-1 and J usage is TRBJ2-3; the match to TRBD2 covers 8 bases. Germline CDR1 SGHRS, CDR2 YFSETQ. The CDR3 totals 15 residues. Trimming at V came to 4 bases and at J to 4 bases, leaving 8 bases not matched to a gene. This CDR3 is CASSDGTSRADTQYF. CDR3 nucleotide sequence: TGCGCCAGCAGCGACGGGACTAGTCGTGCAGATACGCAGTATTTT.

The chain links TRBV4-1 to TRBJ2-7; TRBD2 agrees at 7 bases. Germline CDR1 is MGHRA and CDR2 is YSYEKL. J lost 3 bases, V lost 0 bases, and 20 bases had no gene match. The CDR3 is 20 residues long. The CDR3 here is CASSQDINRDYQGGFYEQYF. The CDR3 DNA sequence: TGCGCCAGCAGCCAAGACATCAACCGGGACTACCAAGGAGGATTCTACGAGCAGTACTTC.

CDR3 residues: CASSLGLAGPNTGELFF. The CDR3 DNA is TGTGCCAGCAGTTTGGGACTAGCGGGACCGAACACCGGGGAGCTGTTTTTT. The genes are TRBV28 and TRBJ2-2; 13 nucleotides agree with TRBD2. Unmatched junction bases numbered 1, after V lost 3 bases and J lost 0 bases. This CDR3 comprises 17 residues. Germline V CDR1 and CDR2: MDHEN, SYDVKM.

The rearrangement uses TRBV28 and TRBJ1-3, with D perhaps TRBD1 (6 bases). V was clipped by 2 bases and J by 0 bases, with 11 bases between them. CDR3 size: 16 residues. In germline, CDR1 is MDHEN, CDR2 SYDVKM. CDR3 nucleotides: TGTGCCAGCAGTTTACCCCAGGGGAACTCTGGAAACACCATATATTTT. This gives the protein CASSLPQGNSGNTIYF.

V gene TRBV28 combines with J gene TRBJ2-3; tentative D call: TRBD2 (6 bases). The CDR3 totals 14 residues. Trimming took off 1 base at V and 4 bases at J, with 9 bases between the two ends. Germline V lookup: CDR1 MDHEN, CDR2 SYDVKM. CDR3 sequence (DNA): TGTGCCAGCAGTTTATACGGGAGCCCAGATACGCAGTATTTT. Amino acids: CASSLYGSPDTQYF.

As regards this clone: Germline and junction disagree at one end, which may indicate a read error. The J gene is TRBJ2-4, the V gene TRBV19; tentative D call: TRBD1 (8 bases). The CDR3 length is 13 residues. Germline V gene lookup returns CDR1 LNHDA and CDR2 SQIVND (reference sequence). CDR3 sequence (DNA): TGTGCCAGTAGTATTGGGGGGGACAGGTTGGCCGACTTC. Translated: CASSIGGDRLADF.

This chain links TRBV10-2 with TRBJ2-5, with no clear D. CDR1 and CDR2 from the germline V gene are WSHSY and SAAADI. The CDR3 totals 14 residues. V shed 7 bases and J shed 1 base, with 13 bases lying between them. Here the CDR3 reads CASTETASQETQYF. The CDR3 DNA reads as TGCGCCAGCACGGAAACAGCCTCCCAAGAGACCCAGTACTTC.

The J gene is TRBJ1-2, the V gene TRBV30, with TRBD1 identical over 7 bases. Trimming took 2 bases from V and 5 from J; bases not matched to a gene: 8. Germline V gene sequence: CDR1 GTSNPN, CDR2 SVGIG (reference sequence). The CDR3 length is 14 residues. This CDR3 reads CAWSLQGFFYGYTF. In nucleotides, the CDR3 is TGTGCCTGGAGTTTACAGGGGTTCTTTTATGGCTACACCTTC. Looking up the rest from reference TRBV30 and TRBJ1-2 gives the full variable domain: SQTIHQWPATLVQPVGSPLSLECTVEGTSNPNLYWYRQAAGRGLQLLFYSVGIGQISSEVPQNLSASRPQDRQFILSSKKLLLSDSGFYLCAWSLQGFFYGYTFGSGTRLTVV.

The J gene is TRBJ2-7, the V gene TRBV27; D gene unclear. This CDR3 is built from 15 residues. Germline V gives CDR1 MNHEY, CDR2 SMNVEV (reference sequence). Trimming pared 5 bases from V and 0 bases from J, leaving 14 bases between. The chain's CDR3 is CASSPDLGSSYEQYV. The CDR3 DNA reads as TGTGCCAGCAGTCCCGATCTCGGGTCCTCCTACGAGCAGTACGTC.

The J gene is TRBJ2-1, the V gene TRBV27; 14 bases match TRBD2. The V and J ends lost 8 bases and 7 bases, in that order; junction bases with no gene match: 7. The CDR3 covers 15 residues. Germline V gives CDR1 MNHEY, CDR2 SMNVEV (reference sequence). For the CDR3, the DNA is TGTGCCAGCGGACCGGGACTAGCGGGAGTTAATGAGCAGTTCTTC. Protein: CASGPGLAGVNEQFF.

The chain carries TRBV5-4 and TRBJ2-3; 14 positions match TRBD2. Trimming at V came to 4 bases and at J to 1 base, leaving 5 bases not matched to a gene. The CDR3 is 17 residues long. Germline V CDR1 and CDR2: SGHNT, YYREEE (reference sequence). In DNA, the CDR3 is TGTGCCAGCAGCCTTGGACTAGCGGGAGGAGGCACAGATACGCAGTATTTT. Protein product: CASSLGLAGGGTDTQYF.

CDR3 sequence: CASSVARASDTDTQYF. The CDR3 region has the DNA TGTGCCAGCAGCGTAGCCCGGGCTAGCGACACAGATACGCAGTATTTT. The chain has TRBV9 and TRBJ2-3; D might be TRBD2 (6 bases). V was pared by 0 bases and J by 2 bases, with 13 bases between. The CDR3 covers 16 residues. Germline CDR1 SGDLS, CDR2 YYNGEE.

The chain joins TRBV7-9 to TRBJ2-1, with D perhaps matching TRBD1 (5 bases). V gave up 5 bases and J gave up 6 bases, with 11 bases separating them. CDR1 SEHNR and CDR2 FQNEAQ come from the germline V gene (reference sequence). The CDR3 contains 13 residues. The chain's CDR3 is CASSPGYINEQFF. In DNA form, the CDR3 reads TGTGCCAGCAGCCCAGGGTATATCAATGAGCAGTTCTTC.

This chain uses TRBV4-1 with TRBJ2-3; D might be TRBD1 (9 bases). Germline V gene lookup returns CDR1 MGHRA and CDR2 YSYEKL. The V gene lost 6 bases and the J gene lost 2 bases, with 33 bases spanning the gap. The CDR3 totals 21 residues. The CDR3 bases are TGCGCCAGCAGTCGACATTCGGGGACAGGGAGGGTAGCGGGGACCACAGATACGCAGTATTTT. Translating gives CASSRHSGTGRVAGTTDTQYF.

This clone was recorded only once. The chain combines TRBV7-9 with TRBJ2-1; TRBD2 matches 8 bases. V dropped 5 bases and J dropped 6; count of bases not matched to a gene: 9. CDR1 and CDR2 (germline): SEHNR, FQNEAQ (reference sequence). The CDR3 loop spans 15 amino acids. CDR3 loop: CASSPGAGGSNEQFF. Here the CDR3 DNA reads TGTGCCAGCAGCCCCGGTGCGGGGGGATCCAATGAGCAGTTCTTC.

The chain recombines TRBV7-2 with TRBJ2-3; 7 bases align to TRBD1. Germline V gene lookup returns CDR1 SGHTA and CDR2 FQGNSA. J gave up 0 bases and V 5 bases, and 5 bases lay outside the gene matches. The CDR3 is 15 amino acids. This chain's CDR3 is CASSDGTVSTDTQYF. The CDR3 DNA reads as TGTGCCAGCAGCGACGGGACAGTGAGCACAGATACGCAGTATTTT.

This chain links TRBV29-1 with TRBJ2-3; 15 bases map to TRBD2. CDR1 and CDR2 (germline): SQVTM, ANQGSEA. The CDR3 loop spans 15 amino acids. J gave up 3 bases and V 4 bases, and 2 bases lay outside the gene matches. The chain's CDR3 is CSVVGTSGRTDTQYF. In nucleotides, the CDR3 is TGCAGCGTTGTTGGGACTAGCGGGAGGACAGATACGCAGTATTTT.

V gene TRBV6-1 combines with J gene TRBJ2-1; maybe TRBD1 (5 bases). The CDR3 has 13 amino acids. V lost 5 bases and J lost 4, with 9 bases in between. Germline lookup yields CDR1 MNHNS and CDR2 SASEGT. The chain's CDR3 is CASSFDSYNEQFF. The CDR3, as DNA: TGTGCCAGCAGTTTTGACAGTTACAATGAGCAGTTCTTC.

On this clone itself: One end of the junction fails to match germline, which may point to a read error. The V and J genes are TRBV19 and TRBJ2-1; D might be TRBD2 (6 bases). The CDR3 length is 11 residues. Per the germline V gene, CDR1 is LNHDA and CDR2 is SQIVND (reference sequence). For the CDR3, the DNA is TGTGCCAGTAGTATTGGGGGGAATCCGGTCTTC. It yields the protein CASSIGGNPVF.

This clone was picked up one time. This chain joins TRBV27 and TRBJ2-7, with 11 bases identical to TRBD2. CDR1 MNHEY and CDR2 SMNVEV come from the germline V gene (reference sequence). The CDR3 contains 14 residues. V gave up 3 bases and J gave up 6 bases; unmatched junction bases: 4. The CDR3 DNA is TGTGCCAGCAGTTTTAGCGGGAGGGCCTCCGAGCAGTACTTC. Protein: CASSFSGRASEQYF.